The 26 T cell receptor beta chains in this list originate from one sample, sequenced in a study of cytomegalovirus exposure and HLA in healthy donors. PCR employed 60 Vbeta and 13 Jbeta primers. Measured with immunoSEQ multiplex PCR; TCRdb has only the in-frame clones, and not every one. The repertoire holds almost 200,000 clones, 70% to 80% seen once, with around 0.42% in the top ten. The sample taken for sequencing was PBMCs. Receptors originate from a male donor in good health and CMV-seropositive.

This clone occurred a few times. V is TRBV7-2 and J is TRBJ1-2; D not certain. Germline CDR1 is SGHTA and CDR2 is FQGNSA. The CDR3 is 15 amino acids. V lost 4 bases, J lost 5 bases, and 17 bases lay in between. The CDR3 here is CASSYQTVNIYGYTF. Here the CDR3 DNA reads TGTGCCAGCAGCTACCAAACCGTTAACATATATGGCTACACCTTC.

This chain links TRBV5-1 with TRBJ1-5; D might be TRBD1 (6 bases). The V end lost 4 bases, the J end lost 7 bases, and 18 bases lay between the germline ends. The germline V gene encodes CDR1 SGHRS and CDR2 YFSETQ. This CDR3 has 15 residues. The CDR3 region is CASSPEGQGKQPQHF. The CDR3 bases are TGCGCCAGCAGCCCCGAGGGGCAGGGGAAACAGCCCCAGCATTTT.

This chain uses TRBV19 with TRBJ2-7; 8 bases fit TRBD2. This CDR3 region has 16 residues. Germline V gene lookup returns CDR1 LNHDA and CDR2 SQIVND (reference sequence). J gave up 9 bases and V 3 bases, and 16 bases lay outside the gene matches. CDR3 protein: CASSIVGVAGRRGQYF. For the CDR3, the DNA is TGTGCCAGTAGTATCGTAGGGGTAGCGGGACGGAGAGGGCAGTACTTC.

The V gene is TRBV27, the J gene TRBJ2-2; D might be TRBD2 (5 bases). Trimming took 7 bases from V and 4 from J, leaving 13 bases between them. Germline-derived CDR1 and CDR2 are MNHEY and SMNVEV (reference sequence). The CDR3 has 14 amino acids. CDR3 loop: CASKKDSPTGELFF. CDR3 sequence (DNA): TGTGCCAGCAAGAAGGACTCACCCACCGGGGAGCTGTTTTTT.

The rearrangement uses TRBV18 and TRBJ2-7; D might be TRBD1 (6 bases). There are 16 residues in the CDR3. Germline assignment: CDR1 KGHSH and CDR2 LQKENI. V was shortened by 3 bases and J by 5 bases, with 20 bases between the two germline ends. As DNA, the CDR3 is TGTGCCAGCTCACCCCCCGTGAAACAGGGTCTCGACGAGCAGTACTTC. This gives the protein CASSPPVKQGLDEQYF.

The rearrangement links TRBV29-1 to TRBJ1-2; the match to TRBD1 covers 11 bases. J was trimmed by 7 bases and V by 7 bases; bases with no gene match: 8. Looked up from germline, CDR1 is SQVTM and CDR2 is ANQGSEA. This CDR3 has 13 amino acids. The CDR3 sequence is CSDRTGGASGYTF. CDR3 DNA: TGCAGCGATAGGACAGGGGGCGCGAGTGGCTACACCTTC.

This chain uses TRBV9 with TRBJ2-2; 9 bases are shared with TRBD2. The V and J ends lost 6 bases and 5 bases, in that order; junction bases with no gene match: 8. This CDR3 spans 15 amino acids. CDR1 is SGDLS, CDR2 YYNGEE, per germline. CDR3 DNA: TGTGCCAGCACCCGGGCGGGAGGGTTTACCGGGGAGCTGTTTTTT. This translates into CASTRAGGFTGELFF.

V usage is TRBV6-6 and J usage is TRBJ1-1; TRBD1 agrees at 7 bases. The germline CDR1 and CDR2 sequences are MNHNY and SVGAGI (reference sequence). This CDR3 has 13 residues. V trimming: 8 bases; J trimming: 4 bases; junction bases outside the gene matches: 7. The CDR3 DNA reads as TGTGCCAGCTGTGGACAGGAGGGCACTGAAGCTTTCTTT. Its protein product is CASCGQEGTEAFF.

V and J are TRBV27 and TRBJ2-1; 12 bases line up with TRBD1. CDR3 size: 15 residues. Trimming at V came to 7 bases and at J to 10 bases, leaving 11 bases not matched to a gene. Germline CDR1 reads MNHEY; CDR2 reads SMNVEV (reference sequence). CDR3 coding DNA: TGTGCCAGCACCCAACCGGGACAGGGGGCGAGGGAGCAGTTCTTC. Its protein product is CASTQPGQGAREQFF.

This clone appeared a few times. The genes are TRBV5-6 and TRBJ1-2; D is ambiguous. The V and J ends lost 1 base and 8 bases respectively, with 9 bases between them. CDR3 size: 12 residues. CDR1 and CDR2 (germline): SGHDT, YYEEEE. The CDR3 DNA follows: TGTGCCAGCAGCTTGTACGGGGAGGGCTACACCTTC. Protein: CASSLYGEGYTF. Combining the CDR3 with reference TRBV5-6 and TRBJ1-2 gives the whole variable domain DAGVTQSPTHLIKTRGQQVTLRCSPKSGHDTVSWYQQALGQGPQFIFQYYEEEERQRGNFPDRFSGHQFPNYSSELNVNALLLGDSALYLCASSLYGEGYTFGSGTRLTVV.

The chain employs TRBV7-2 and TRBJ2-5; TRBD1 matches at 8 bases. Germline V lookup: CDR1 SGHTA, CDR2 FQGNSA. This CDR3 is 17 amino acids long. With V trimmed by 2 bases and J by 2 bases, 10 bases remained unmatched. CDR3 amino acids: CASSLMGTGPPQETQYF. The CDR3 nucleotides are TGTGCCAGCAGCTTAATGGGGACAGGCCCACCACAAGAGACCCAGTACTTC.

The V gene is TRBV6-1, the J gene TRBJ2-7; 7 bases agree with TRBD1. The CDR3 sequence is 14 residues long. Germline trimming cut 2 bases from V and 7 bases from J; bases unmatched to any gene: 8. Germline loops: CDR1 MNHNS, CDR2 SASEGT. CDR3 sequence: CASSENEGAREQYF. CDR3 coding DNA: TGTGCCAGCAGTGAAAACGAGGGGGCGAGAGAGCAGTACTTC.

This chain connects TRBV6-5 to TRBJ2-7; a weak D match, TRBD2 (6 bases). CDR3 length: 13 residues. The germline gives CDR1 MNHEY, CDR2 SVGAGI. Trimming left V 5 bases short and J 1 base short, with 9 bases between. CDR3 coding DNA: TGTGCCAGCAGTCGGGGACTTTCCTACGAGCAGTACTTC. Amino acids: CASSRGLSYEQYF.

This rearrangement joins TRBV28 to TRBJ2-1; TRBD2 agrees at 8 bases. Germline V gene sequence: CDR1 MDHEN, CDR2 SYDVKM. Losses at the gene ends were 5 bases for V and 8 bases for J; bases not matched to a gene: 8. This CDR3 has 14 amino acids. The CDR3 nucleotides are TGTGCCAGCAGTCCTTTGACTAGCGTGGATGAGCAGTTCTTC. It codes for CASSPLTSVDEQFF.

This sequence joins TRBV5-1 and TRBJ2-1; a possible D gene is TRBD2 (5 bases). V lost 4 bases to trimming and J lost 7 bases, with 12 bases between them. Germline V CDR1 and CDR2: SGHRS, YFSETQ. CDR3 length equals 13 residues. CDR3 DNA sequence: TGCGCCAGCAGCAGACTACCGGGGAATGAGCAGTTCTTC. Translating gives CASSRLPGNEQFF.

The chain combines TRBV27 with TRBJ2-7; 9 bases map to TRBD2. This CDR3 spans 13 amino acids. CDR1 is MNHEY and CDR2 is SMNVEV in the germline V gene (reference sequence). V was pared by 6 bases and J by 2 bases, with 2 bases of the junction left unmatched. The CDR3 DNA reads as TGTGCCAGCAGATCTAGCGGGACCTACGAGCAGTACTTC. Protein sequence: CASRSSGTYEQYF.

The rearrangement uses TRBV4-3 and TRBJ1-6, with D tentatively TRBD1 (6 bases). The germline V and J ends were trimmed by 4 bases and 10 bases, with 14 bases remaining between them. CDR1 is LGHNA, CDR2 YSLEER, per germline. CDR3 length: 14 residues. The CDR3, as DNA: TGCGCCAGCAGCCTACAGGGACACGACTCACCCCTCCACTTT. Its translation is CASSLQGHDSPLHF.

The rearrangement links TRBV5-4 to TRBJ2-7; D is perhaps TRBD1 (5 bases). V lost 0 bases, J lost 2 bases, and 9 bases lay in between. In germline, CDR1 is SGHNT, CDR2 YYREEE (reference sequence). The CDR3 is 14 residues long. The CDR3 spells CASSLEQGTYEQYF. For the CDR3, the DNA is TGTGCCAGCAGCTTGGAGCAGGGTACCTACGAGCAGTACTTC. Full variable domain (rest looked up from reference TRBV5-4 and TRBJ2-7): ETGVTQSPTHLIKTRGQQVTLRCSSQSGHNTVSWYQQALGQGPQFIFQYYREEENGRGNFPPRFSGLQFPNYSSELNVNALELDDSALYLCASSLEQGTYEQYFGPGTRLTVT.

V usage is TRBV5-5 and J usage is TRBJ2-1, with 8 bases that match TRBD1. This CDR3 spans 15 amino acids. Looked up from germline, CDR1 is SGHKS and CDR2 is YYEKEE (reference sequence). Unmatched junction bases numbered 3, after V lost 0 bases and J lost 4 bases. The CDR3 coding sequence is TGTGCCAGCAGCTTGGGACAGGGGCCGTACAATGAGCAGTTCTTC. It translates to CASSLGQGPYNEQFF.

This rearrangement joins TRBV11-2 to TRBJ2-4, with D perhaps TRBD2 (6 bases). The CDR3 is 13 residues long. Trimming took 5 bases from V and 5 from J, leaving 10 bases between them. Germline values: CDR1 SGHAT, CDR2 FQNNGV. DNA of the CDR3: TGTGCCAGCAGCCAGGAGGGGCAAAACATTCAGTACTTC. It is translated as CASSQEGQNIQYF.

CDR3 region: CASRIPGQGYGYTF. In DNA form, the CDR3 reads TGTGCCAGCAGAATCCCGGGACAGGGGTATGGCTACACCTTC. The chain combines TRBV28 with TRBJ1-2, with TRBD1 matching over 10 bases. The CDR3 has 14 amino acids. From germline, CDR1 is MDHEN and CDR2 SYDVKM. The V and J ends lost 6 bases and 5 bases, in that order; junction bases with no gene match: 6.

V is TRBV9 and J is TRBJ1-1, with 8 bases identical to TRBD1. Trimming at V came to 4 bases and at J to 0 bases, leaving 8 bases not matched to a gene. Germline CDR1 SGDLS, CDR2 YYNGEE. The CDR3 is 16 amino acids. The CDR3 region is CASSPEGQGLNTEAFF. For the CDR3, the DNA is TGTGCCAGCAGCCCAGAAGGACAGGGATTGAACACTGAAGCTTTCTTT.

V and J are TRBV18 and TRBJ1-2, with a weak D call TRBD1 (6 bases). The germline V and J ends were trimmed by 1 base and 3 bases, with 18 bases remaining between them. The V gene's germline CDR1 is KGHSH and CDR2 LQKENI. The CDR3 extends over 17 amino acids. CDR3 sequence: CASSPQYPRTAYYGYTF. The CDR3, as DNA: TGTGCCAGCTCACCACAATACCCTCGGACAGCCTACTATGGCTACACCTTC.

Remarks on this clone: One end of the junction does not line up with germline, which may come from a read error. The V call is TRBV19, the J call TRBJ1-2, with D unresolved. The CDR3 runs 15 residues. Per germline, CDR1 LNHDA and CDR2 SQIVND (reference sequence). The CDR3 loop reads CASSIPQVANYGYTF. In nucleotides, the CDR3 is TGTGCCAGCAGTATCCCGCAGGTGGCTAACTATGGCTACACCTTC. Based on the CDR3 plus reference TRBV19 and TRBJ1-2, the full variable domain is DGGITQSPKYLFRKEGQNVTLSCEQNLNHDAMYWYRQDPGQGLRLIYYSQIVNDFQKGDIAEGYSVSREKKESFPLTVTSAQKNPTAFYLCASSIPQVANYGYTFGSGTRLTVV.

This clone has a single count. The CDR3: CASGDRETYEQYF. The DNA of the CDR3 is TGTGCCAGCGGGGACAGGGAGACTTACGAGCAGTACTTC. The chain recombines TRBV14 with TRBJ2-7, with 9 bases fitting TRBD1. This CDR3 is built from 13 residues. In germline, CDR1 is SGHDN, CDR2 FVKESK. The V gene end was trimmed by 8 bases and the J gene end by 4 bases; junction bases not matched to a gene: 6.

The chain links TRBV11-2 to TRBJ1-3; 8 bases align to TRBD1. The CDR3 is 15 residues long. Germline-derived CDR1 and CDR2 are SGHAT and FQNNGV. V gave up 4 bases and J gave up 7 bases; unmatched junction bases: 9. As DNA, the CDR3 is TGTGCCAGCAGCTGGATGACAGGGGCCGGGAACACCATATATTTT. As protein: CASSWMTGAGNTIYF.